The present T cell receptor beta chain was sequenced within a study of graft-versus-host responses after intestinal transplantation. On the study more broadly: Recipients received multivisceral, liver-intestinal, or isolated intestinal transplants. Every recipient underwent anti-thymocyte globulin induction, then tacrolimus and steroids for two to four years. Study-level findings and limits: Recipient-marrow GvH clones were detected, some having first appeared in ileum or blood. When patients had graft-donor T cell macrochimerism, their allografts held high graft-versus-host to host-versus-graft clonal ratios.

Per germline, CDR1 LGHNT and CDR2 FRNRAP. This CDR3 spans 12 amino acids. The V segment lost 6 bases and the J segment 8 bases; nucleotides outside the gene matches: 4. Concerning this clone itself: What it binds is unknown.

Clones were read by immunoSEQ multiplex PCR, and TCRdb kept only the in-frame ones, dropping some. The data hold tens of thousands of clones, with roughly 88% observed a single time. This clonotype originated in a human donor who received an intestinal transplant. This sequence joins TRBV12-5 and TRBJ1-2, with TRBD1 matching 9 bases. The sample in question was unstimulated CD8+ T cells sorted from spleen or lymph node cells, obtained before intestinal transplant. CDR3 sequence (DNA): TGTGCTAGTGGACAGGGGGCGAGGGGCTACACCTTC. Its translation is CASGQGARGYTF.